The 16 T cell receptor beta chains presented below share a single source sample, sequenced in a study of regulatory T cells in long-lasting Graves disease (dated by TCRdb to the early 2020s). This specimen's time point label, per the study, means: newly diagnosed GD, antithyroid drugs for less than 3 months. For both TCR sequencing and RNA sequencing, RNA was extracted from PBMCs using TRIzol. The protocol used for the library was multiplex PCR. Instrument used: Illumina HiSeq 4000. iRepertoire HTBI primers and Arm-PCR amplification of CDR3 regions were used to construct TCR beta libraries. TCRdb reworked the public reads: Q25 trimming with fastp, MiXCR clone assembly, productive beta chains retained. Merged by CDR3 protein, the rows form single entries marked with the most common genes and DNA. For this sample the table gives more than 300,000 distinct CDR3 sequences, of which around 15% were detected only once. Roughly a fifth of the sample lies in the top ten.

This sample was shared with a second study, whose subject was T cells in Graves' hyperthyroidism and ophthalmopathy.

The source material was peripheral blood mononuclear cells (PBMCs), sampled at new diagnosis, from a patient treated with antithyroid drugs. Every receptor here comes from a woman aged 18 to 35 with Graves disease. Donor details come from another sample of the same person, matched by shared clones.

This clonotype came up many times. This chain connects TRBV27 to TRBJ2-1, with D maybe TRBD2 (6 bases). The germline V and J ends were trimmed by 2 bases and 6 bases, with 11 bases remaining between them. There are 14 residues in the CDR3. Germline-derived CDR1 and CDR2 are MNHEY and SMNVEV (reference sequence). The CDR3 DNA reads as TGTGCCAGCAGTTTAGGAGGGAACACCAATGAGCAGTTCTTC. Amino acid sequence: CASSLGGNTNEQFF.

This clonotype was recorded at least ten times. The rearrangement links TRBV29-1 to TRBJ2-6, with 10 bases fitting TRBD1. The V and J ends lost 3 bases and 0 bases, in that order; junction bases with no gene match: 8. The CDR3 extends over 18 amino acids. Per the germline V gene, CDR1 is SQVTM and CDR2 is ANQGSEA. CDR3 sequence (DNA): TGCAGCGTTGACGGCGGGACAGGGGTGCTCTCTGGGGCCAACGTCCTGACTTTC. This translates into CSVDGGTGVLSGANVLTF.

This clonotype has a count of ten or more. Germline and junction disagree at one end, which may indicate a read error. The CDR3 DNA reads TGTGCCAGCAGCCTAGGACAGGGTGGGGAGACCCAGTACTTC. The encoded protein is CASSLGQGGETQYF. The chain combines TRBV5-1 with TRBJ2-5; 8 bases line up with TRBD1. CDR3 length equals 14 residues. Germline V gene data show CDR1 as SGHRS and CDR2 as YFSETQ.

This clonotype was observed at least ten times. The chain carries TRBV3-1 and TRBJ1-1; the D gene is possibly TRBD1 (6 bases). V lost 5 bases, J lost 8 bases, and 15 bases lay in between. In germline, CDR1 is LGHDT, CDR2 YNNKEL (reference sequence). The CDR3 has 13 residues. The CDR3 DNA follows: TGTGCCAGCAGCGGGGGGGGGCTCCAAGAAGCTTTCTTT. Amino acid sequence: CASSGGGLQEAFF.

Points on this clonotype: With a much larger clone just one base away, this may be a read error. The rearrangement joins TRBV7-3 to TRBJ2-2; D might be TRBD1 (7 bases). The CDR3 runs to 16 residues. The germline V gene encodes CDR1 SGHTA and CDR2 FQGTGA. The CDR3 loop reads CASSLTGGAQAGGLFF. CDR3 bases: TGTGCCAGCAGCTTAACAGGGGGCGCACAGGCCGGGGGGCTGTTTTTT.

In this sample, this clonotype turned up many times. A junction end diverges from the germline sequence, so it may reflect a read error. The chain links TRBV12-3 or TRBV12-4 to TRBJ2-1; D is unclear. This CDR3 is 12 amino acids long. CDR3 DNA sequence: TGTGCCAGCAGTCTCCCCCCCCAGTCGCTGCTCTTC. Protein product: CASSLPPQSLLF.

The gene calls are TRBV15 and TRBJ1-4; D is uncertain. This CDR3 has 13 amino acids. Trimming shortened V by 3 bases and J by 8 bases, and 10 bases separated the two germline ends. CDR1 is LNHNV and CDR2 is YYDKDF in the germline V gene (reference sequence). DNA of the CDR3: TGTGCCACCAGCAGGGGAGGCAGCGAAAAACTGTTTTTT. It specifies CATSRGGSEKLFF.

The sample holds many counts of this clonotype. The gene calls are TRBV10-3 and TRBJ1-1; unclear D gene. Trimming removed 3 bases at V and 7 bases at J, with 12 bases between. The length of the CDR3 is 13 residues. Germline V gives CDR1 ENHRY, CDR2 SYGVKD. CDR3 sequence (DNA): TGTGCCATCAGTGATCGAGGACGGGGTGAAGCTTTCTTT. Translating gives CAISDRGRGEAFF.

V usage is TRBV12-3 or TRBV12-4 and J usage is TRBJ2-5; D is perhaps TRBD2 (6 bases). The V gene lost 3 bases and the J gene lost 7 bases, with 15 bases spanning the gap. There are 14 residues in the CDR3. CDR3 nucleotide sequence: TGTGCCAGCAGTTTGGCAGTCCCCGGGGGGACCCAGTACTTC. Translating it yields CASSLAVPGGTQYF.

At least ten counts were recorded for this clonotype. The chain joins TRBV3-1 to TRBJ2-7, with D unresolved. The germline V and J ends were trimmed by 1 base and 1 base, with 8 bases remaining between them. This CDR3 has 14 residues. Germline-derived CDR1 and CDR2 are LGHDT and YNNKEL (reference sequence). CDR3 coding DNA: TGTGCCAGCAGCCAAGTAGGTGTGTCCTACGAGCAGTACTTC. Its translation: CASSQVGVSYEQYF.

This clonotype has only a few counts. V and J are TRBV6-5 and TRBJ1-2, with 8 bases that match TRBD1. Germline-derived CDR1 and CDR2 are MNHEY and SVGAGI. CDR3 length: 15 residues. With V trimmed by 3 bases and J by 5 bases, 8 bases remained unmatched. CDR3 DNA sequence: TGTGCCAGCAGTTATCGTAGGACAGGGCAATATGGCTACACCTTC. Translating it yields CASSYRRTGQYGYTF.

This clonotype was observed many times. CDR3 nucleotides: TGTGCCAGCAGCTCACAAAGACCGGGACAGGGTTATACGGCCGGCTACGAGCAGTACTTC. Amino acid sequence: CASSSQRPGQGYTAGYEQYF. This rearrangement joins TRBV7-2 to TRBJ2-7; 9 nucleotides agree with TRBD1. In germline, CDR1 is SGHTA, CDR2 FQGNSA. V shed 4 bases and J 3 bases; nucleotides not matched to a gene: 22. The CDR3 length is 20 residues.

A remark on this clonotype: A much larger clone lies one base from this, so it may be a read error. The chain links TRBV2 to TRBJ2-7; no firm D call. CDR3 length equals 14 residues. Germline-derived CDR1 and CDR2 are SNHLY and FYNNEI. DNA of the CDR3: TGTGCCAGCAGTGAAGACAGTGGGCCCTACGGGCAGTACTTC. It encodes CASSEDSGPYGQYF.

This clonotype appeared many times. The chain combines TRBV20-1 with TRBJ2-7, with a tentative D call TRBD1 (5 bases). The germline V gene encodes CDR1 DFQATT and CDR2 SNEGSKA (reference sequence). The CDR3 consists of 13 residues. Trimming took off 0 bases at V and 1 base at J, with 7 bases between the two ends. CDR3 protein: CSARDDRSYEQYF. CDR3 nucleotide sequence: TGCAGTGCTAGAGATGACAGATCCTACGAGCAGTACTTC.

This chain connects TRBV6-1 to TRBJ2-1; D is ambiguous. Germline V gives CDR1 MNHNS, CDR2 SASEGT. V was clipped by 5 bases and J by 0 bases, with 11 bases between them. The CDR3 is 15 amino acids. CDR3 amino acids: CASSIIQSSYNEQFF. CDR3 nucleotide sequence: TGTGCCAGCAGTATCATCCAGAGCTCCTACAATGAGCAGTTCTTC.

This clonotype came up many times. This chain connects TRBV20-1 to TRBJ2-1, with D perhaps matching TRBD2 (5 bases). The CDR3 is made up of 15 amino acids. The germline V gene has CDR1 DFQATT and CDR2 SNEGSKA (reference sequence). V dropped 3 bases and J dropped 2 bases, with 14 bases sitting between them. CDR3 sequence reads: CSARAIEGAYNEQFF. CDR3 sequence (DNA): TGCAGTGCTAGGGCCATTGAGGGAGCCTACAATGAGCAGTTCTTC.